A single T cell receptor (beta chain) is shown here with its context. Its antigen is currently unknown. Assay: immunoSEQ multiplex PCR; the TCRdb copy retains only in-frame clones and omits some. Of under 30,000 clones in the sample, about 85% were seen once. This sample is part of a study of T cell responses to AZD1222 COVID-19 vaccine. Trimming removed 6 bases at V and 7 bases at J, with 9 bases between. The CDR3 consists of 12 residues. CDR1 is MNHEY, CDR2 SMNVEV, per germline (reference sequence). Whole-study results and caveats: White British donors predominated, females outnumbered males, and clonal diversity was possibly underestimated.

This chain uses TRBV27 with TRBJ2-2, with D unresolved. The receptor was derived from an adult who received the AZD1222 COVID-19 vaccine. This material consisted of peripheral blood, taken 28 days after the second AZD1222 dose. The CDR3 DNA follows: TGTGCCAGCAGGGTCCTCGGCGGGGAGCTGTTTTTT. This sequence encodes CASRVLGGELFF.